This T cell receptor (beta chain) appears in the sequencing data of a study of CD8 T cells in Susac syndrome. Random hexamers were used to reverse transcribe the RNA input (roughly 0.5 to 1 ug). TCRdb recomputed calls from the immunoSEQ multiplex PCR reads with MiXCR, one row per CDR3 protein. Of some 200,000 distinct CDR3 sequences listed, around 96% are singletons. Negative isolation was applied to CD8+ and CD4+ T cells, and FACS enrichment was applied to TEMRA cells. Study conclusions and caveats: As acknowledged by the study, its TCR sequencing and HLA analysis included a relatively small number of individuals.

Points on this clonotype: Antigen unknown.

The CDR3 runs to 15 residues. In germline, CDR1 is SGHNT, CDR2 YYREEE (reference sequence). Deletions cut 1 base from V and 4 bases from J, with 12 bases between. The rearrangement uses TRBV5-4 and TRBJ2-1; tentative D call: TRBD1 (5 bases). Sequencing was performed on CD4+ T cells from PBMCs. The receptor was isolated from a human donor with multiple sclerosis. CDR3 DNA sequence: TGTGCCAGCAGCTTGAGCTGGGGCGCTTACAATGAGCAGTTCTTC. Amino acids: CASSLSWGAYNEQFF.